A single sample is the source of the 4 T cell receptor beta chains below, sequenced in a study of blood T cell repertoires in COVID-19. Clones were read by immunoSEQ multiplex PCR, and TCRdb kept only the in-frame ones, dropping some. The repertoire holds 150,000 or so clones, with roughly 90% as singletons. The sequencing input was peripheral blood. All receptors come from a man between 18 and 29 years old with acute or convalescent COVID-19.

The chain has TRBV3-1 (or the pseudogene TRBV3-2) and TRBJ1-1; D uncertain. The CDR3 totals 12 residues. V was trimmed by 2 bases and J by 4 bases, leaving 5 bases between them. Germline assignment: CDR1 LGHDT and CDR2 YNNKEL (reference sequence). CDR3 in DNA: TGTGCCAGCAGCCAATTGGCCACTGAAGCTTTCTTT. It specifies CASSQLATEAFF.

This clone appeared a single time. This chain joins TRBV10-2 and TRBJ1-4, with D tentatively TRBD1 (6 bases). Trimming removed 4 bases at V and 8 bases at J, with 14 bases between. The germline V gene has CDR1 WSHSY and CDR2 SAAADI. The CDR3 sequence is 14 residues long. The CDR3 sequence is CASSGGGGIEKLFF. In DNA, the CDR3 is TGCGCCAGCAGTGGAGGGGGAGGGATCGAAAAACTGTTTTTT.

The chain uses TRBV5-1 and TRBJ2-5; 12 bases align to TRBD2. Germline values: CDR1 SGHRS, CDR2 YFSETQ. The CDR3 is made up of 14 amino acids. Trimming took 6 bases from V and 4 from J; bases not matched to a gene: 4. DNA for the CDR3: TGCGCCAGCACGACTAGCGGGGGTAGAGAGACCCAGTACTTC. Encoded protein: CASTTSGGRETQYF.

The J gene is TRBJ1-4, the V gene TRBV2, with D maybe TRBD1 (5 bases). CDR1 and CDR2 from the germline V gene are SNHLY and FYNNEI. This CDR3 region has 13 residues. V shed 5 bases and J shed 10 bases, with 14 bases lying between them. CDR3 loop: CASSPSRVAKLFF. In DNA form, the CDR3 reads TGTGCCAGCAGTCCAAGCAGGGTTGCAAAACTGTTTTTT.